The T cell receptor (beta chain) under discussion was sequenced for a study of blood T cell repertoires in COVID-19. Study details: Samples taken during acute and convalescent COVID-19 were collected in the United States, Italy and Spain. T cells, B-cell-depleted T cells, or PBMCs provided the cDNA or gDNA that served as material.

Trimming left V 3 bases short and J 7 bases short, with 10 bases between. This CDR3 is 13 amino acids long. Methods used by the authors: Reference gene primers were amplified, and this amplification served to estimate nucleated cell counts. Measured with immunoSEQ multiplex PCR; TCRdb has only the in-frame clones, and not every one. V, J and clone size are those of that table, while D and trimming were read from the DNA. The sample records 200,000 to 300,000 clones, 70% to 90% being singletons. This clone showed up just once. The sequence was obtained from a woman aged 25 to 39 with acute or convalescent COVID-19. Input material: peripheral blood. The chain employs TRBV12-3 or TRBV12-4 and TRBJ1-3; no definite D call. For the CDR3, the DNA is TGTGCCAGCAGTTTTGTCCCGCGCAACACCATATATTTT. As protein: CASSFVPRNTIYF.